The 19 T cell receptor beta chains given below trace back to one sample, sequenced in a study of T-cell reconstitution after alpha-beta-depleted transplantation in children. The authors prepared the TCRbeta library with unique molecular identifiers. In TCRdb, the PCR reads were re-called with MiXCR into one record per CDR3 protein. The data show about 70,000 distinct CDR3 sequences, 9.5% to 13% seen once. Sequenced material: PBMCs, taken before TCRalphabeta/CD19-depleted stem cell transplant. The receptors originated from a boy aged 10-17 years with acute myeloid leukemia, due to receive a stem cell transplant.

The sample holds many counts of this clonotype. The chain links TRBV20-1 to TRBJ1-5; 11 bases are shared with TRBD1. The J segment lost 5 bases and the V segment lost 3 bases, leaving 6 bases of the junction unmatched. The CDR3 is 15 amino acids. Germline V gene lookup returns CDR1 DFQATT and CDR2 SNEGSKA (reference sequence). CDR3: CSARGQGVSDQPQHF. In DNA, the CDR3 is TGCAGTGCTAGGGGACAGGGGGTAAGCGATCAGCCCCAGCATTTT.

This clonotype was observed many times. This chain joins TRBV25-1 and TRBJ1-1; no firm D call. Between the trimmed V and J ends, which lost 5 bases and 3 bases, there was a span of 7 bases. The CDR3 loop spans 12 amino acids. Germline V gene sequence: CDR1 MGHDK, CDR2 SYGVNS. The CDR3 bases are TGTGCCAGCAGTTTGTCCGACACTGAAGCTTTCTTT. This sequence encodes CASSLSDTEAFF.

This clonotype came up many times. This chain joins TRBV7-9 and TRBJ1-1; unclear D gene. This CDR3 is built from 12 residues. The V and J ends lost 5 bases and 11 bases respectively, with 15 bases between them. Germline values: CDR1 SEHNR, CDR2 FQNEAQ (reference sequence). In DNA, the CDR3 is TGTGCCAGCAGCCGCTATCGGGAGACCGCTTTCTTT. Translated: CASSRYRETAFF.

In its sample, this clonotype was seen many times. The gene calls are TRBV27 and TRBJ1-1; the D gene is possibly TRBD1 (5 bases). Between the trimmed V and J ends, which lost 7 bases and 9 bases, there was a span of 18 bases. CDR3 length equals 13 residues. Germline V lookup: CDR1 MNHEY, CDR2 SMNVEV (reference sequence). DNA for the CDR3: TGTGCCAGCAAGCCGACCGGGGGAGGGAAAGCTTTCTTT. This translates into CASKPTGGGKAFF.

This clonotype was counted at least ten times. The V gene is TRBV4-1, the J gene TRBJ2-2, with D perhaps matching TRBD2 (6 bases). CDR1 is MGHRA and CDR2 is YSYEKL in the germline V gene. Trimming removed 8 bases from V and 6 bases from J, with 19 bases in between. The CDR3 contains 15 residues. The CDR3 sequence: CASSREHFGPGELFF. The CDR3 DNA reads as TGCGCCAGCTCCCGGGAGCATTTTGGCCCCGGGGAGCTGTTTTTT.

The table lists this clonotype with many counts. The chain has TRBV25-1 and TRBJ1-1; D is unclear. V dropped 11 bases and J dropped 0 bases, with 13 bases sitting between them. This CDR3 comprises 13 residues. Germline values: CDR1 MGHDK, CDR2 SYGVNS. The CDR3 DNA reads TGTGCCGTGAAGGCAGGAGTGAACACTGAAGCTTTCTTT. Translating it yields CAVKAGVNTEAFF.

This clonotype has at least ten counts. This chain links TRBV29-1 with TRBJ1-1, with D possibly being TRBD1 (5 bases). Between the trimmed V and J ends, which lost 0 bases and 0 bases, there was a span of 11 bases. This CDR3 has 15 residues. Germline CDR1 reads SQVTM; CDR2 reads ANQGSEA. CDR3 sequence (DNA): TGCAGCGTTGAAGATCGAAGGACATTGAACACTGAAGCTTTCTTT. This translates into CSVEDRRTLNTEAFF.

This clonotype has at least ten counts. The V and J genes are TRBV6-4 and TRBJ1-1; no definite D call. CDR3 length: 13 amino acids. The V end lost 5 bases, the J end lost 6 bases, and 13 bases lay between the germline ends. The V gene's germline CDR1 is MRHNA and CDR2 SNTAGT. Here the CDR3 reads CASSPSAGSEAFF. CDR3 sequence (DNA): TGTGCCAGCAGTCCATCAGCAGGATCTGAAGCTTTCTTT.

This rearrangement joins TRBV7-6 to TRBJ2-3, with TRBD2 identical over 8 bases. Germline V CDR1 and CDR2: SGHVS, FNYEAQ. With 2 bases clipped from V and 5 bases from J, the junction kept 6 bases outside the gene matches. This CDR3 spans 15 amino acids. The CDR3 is CASSLSGSLVDTQYF. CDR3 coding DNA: TGTGCCAGCAGCTTAAGCGGGAGTTTGGTAGATACGCAGTATTTT.

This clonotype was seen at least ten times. CDR3 sequence reads: CASVELGAGIYNEQFF. CDR3 sequence (DNA): TGTGCCAGCGTCGAATTAGGAGCGGGTATATACAATGAGCAGTTCTTC. This chain connects TRBV7-9 to TRBJ2-1; TRBD2 might be the D (6 bases). Between the trimmed V and J ends, which lost 8 bases and 4 bases, there was a span of 21 bases. The germline CDR1 and CDR2 sequences are SEHNR and FQNEAQ (reference sequence). This CDR3 has 16 amino acids.

The CDR3: CAFSSGGRSSLSGANVLTF. DNA of the CDR3: TGTGCCTTCAGTTCCGGGGGACGGTCCTCTCTCTCTGGGGCCAACGTCCTGACTTTC. The chain couples TRBV12-3 or TRBV12-4 to TRBJ2-6; maybe TRBD2 (6 bases). Trimming removed 11 bases from V and 0 bases from J, with 26 bases in between. CDR3 length: 19 residues.

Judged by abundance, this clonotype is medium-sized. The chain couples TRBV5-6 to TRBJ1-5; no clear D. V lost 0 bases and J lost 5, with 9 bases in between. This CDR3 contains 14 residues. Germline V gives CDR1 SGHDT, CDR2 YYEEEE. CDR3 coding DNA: TGTGCCAGCAGCTTGGGCCTGGGCGATCAGCCCCAGCATTTT. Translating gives CASSLGLGDQPQHF.

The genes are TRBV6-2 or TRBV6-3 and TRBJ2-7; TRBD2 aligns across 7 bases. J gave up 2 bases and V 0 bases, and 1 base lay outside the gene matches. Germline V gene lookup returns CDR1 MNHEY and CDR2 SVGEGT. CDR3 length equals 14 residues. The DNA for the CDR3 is TGTGCCAGCAGTTACTCTGCGGGGGCCTACGAGCAGTACGTC. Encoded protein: CASSYSAGAYEQYV.

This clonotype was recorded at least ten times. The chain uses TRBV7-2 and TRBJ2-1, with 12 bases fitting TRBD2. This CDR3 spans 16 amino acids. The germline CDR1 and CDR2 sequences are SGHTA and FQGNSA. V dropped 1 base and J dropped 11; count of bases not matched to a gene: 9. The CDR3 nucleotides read TGTGCCAGCAGCTTAGTTGGTCTAGCGGGAGGGGATCAGCAGTTCTTC. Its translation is CASSLVGLAGGDQQFF.

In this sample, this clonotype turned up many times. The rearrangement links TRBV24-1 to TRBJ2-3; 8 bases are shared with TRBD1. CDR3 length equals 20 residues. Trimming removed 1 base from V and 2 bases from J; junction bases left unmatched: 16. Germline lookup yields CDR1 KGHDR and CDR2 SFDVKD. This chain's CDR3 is CATSDFRPTITGGHTDTQYF. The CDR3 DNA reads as TGTGCCACCAGTGATTTCCGTCCCACCATAACAGGGGGTCACACAGATACGCAGTATTTT.

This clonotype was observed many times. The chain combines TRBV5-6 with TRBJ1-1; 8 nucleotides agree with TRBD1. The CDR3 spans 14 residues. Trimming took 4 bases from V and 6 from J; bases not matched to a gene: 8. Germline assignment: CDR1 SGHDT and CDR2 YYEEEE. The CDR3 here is CASSRGQQGAEAFF. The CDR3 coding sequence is TGTGCCAGCAGCCGTGGCCAACAGGGGGCTGAAGCTTTCTTT.

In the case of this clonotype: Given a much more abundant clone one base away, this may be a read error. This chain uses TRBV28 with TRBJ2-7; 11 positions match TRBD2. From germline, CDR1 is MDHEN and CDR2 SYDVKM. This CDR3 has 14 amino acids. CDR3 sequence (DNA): TGTGCCATCAGTTCTACTAGCGGGAGTTCCGAGCAGTACTTC. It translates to CAISSTSGSSEQYF.

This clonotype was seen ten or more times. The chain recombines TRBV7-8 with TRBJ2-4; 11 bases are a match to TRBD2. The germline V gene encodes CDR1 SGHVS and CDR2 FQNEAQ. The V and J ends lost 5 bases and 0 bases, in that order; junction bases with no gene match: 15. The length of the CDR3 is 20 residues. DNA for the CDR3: TGTGCCAGCAGCCCAACCCCAGCTAGCGGGGGGTCTCTAGCCAAAAACATTCAGTACTTC. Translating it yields CASSPTPASGGSLAKNIQYF. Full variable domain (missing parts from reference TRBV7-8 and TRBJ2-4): GAGVSQSPRYKVAKRGQDVALRCDPISGHVSLFWYQQALGQGPEFLTYFQNEAQLDKSGLPSDRFFAERPEGSVSTLKIQRTQQEDSAVYLCASSPTPASGGSLAKNIQYFGAGTRLSVL.

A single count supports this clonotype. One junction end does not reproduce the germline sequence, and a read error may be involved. CDR3 bases: TGTGCCAGCAGTTTCGGCTCCTACAGTGAGCAGTTCTTC. Its translation is CASSFGSYSEQFF. V is TRBV12-3 or TRBV12-4 and J is TRBJ2-1; D remains unclear. This CDR3 has 13 residues.